The T cell receptor beta chain under discussion was sequenced for a study of Ad26.COV2.S vaccination and SARS-CoV-2 variants. Regarding the study as a whole: The TCR breadth and depth analyses may have understated or missed part of the total T cell responses. Vaccine and placebo groups showed comparable non-spike TCR breadth.

This table comes from immunoSEQ multiplex PCR, and its TCRdb copy is limited to in-frame clones, with some not included. The sample holds about 350,000 clones, 70% to 90% seen once. About this clone itself: What it binds is not known.

Treatment of the sample: about 20 received Ad26.COV2.S at low or high dose, single or two shots; several received placebo; per-sample allocation not given. Repertoires come from day 63 after the first vaccine or placebo injection. From germline, CDR1 is MNHEY and CDR2 SVGAGI. J lost 4 bases, V lost 0 bases, and 8 bases had no gene match. The CDR3 sequence is 16 residues long. The TCR sequence derives from a person aged 18-65 years who received the Ad26.COV2.S COVID-19 vaccine or a placebo. The chain employs TRBV6-5 and TRBJ1-2; 7 bases match TRBD1. The sample consisted of peripheral blood, taken in a trial of Ad26.COV2.S vaccine versus placebo. CDR3 sequence reads: CASSYSVQGEFYGYTF. CDR3 in DNA: TGTGCCAGCAGTTACTCCGTTCAGGGGGAGTTCTATGGCTACACCTTC.